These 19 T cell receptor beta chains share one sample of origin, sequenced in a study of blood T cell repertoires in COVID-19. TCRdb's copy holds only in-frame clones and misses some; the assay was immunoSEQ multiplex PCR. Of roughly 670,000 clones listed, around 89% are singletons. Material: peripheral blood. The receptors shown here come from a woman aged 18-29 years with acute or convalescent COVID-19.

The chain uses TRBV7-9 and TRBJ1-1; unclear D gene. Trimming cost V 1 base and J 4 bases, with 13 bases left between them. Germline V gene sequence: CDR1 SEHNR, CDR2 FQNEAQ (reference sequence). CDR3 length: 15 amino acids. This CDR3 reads CASSLGRDAGTEAFF. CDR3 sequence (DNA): TGTGCCAGCAGCTTAGGACGGGATGCGGGCACTGAAGCTTTCTTT.

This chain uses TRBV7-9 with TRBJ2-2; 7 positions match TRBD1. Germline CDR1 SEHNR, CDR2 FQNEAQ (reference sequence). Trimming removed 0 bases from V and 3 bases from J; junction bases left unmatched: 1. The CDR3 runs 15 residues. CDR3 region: CASSLAQGDTGELFF. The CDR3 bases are TGTGCCAGCAGCTTAGCGCAGGGGGACACCGGGGAGCTGTTTTTT.

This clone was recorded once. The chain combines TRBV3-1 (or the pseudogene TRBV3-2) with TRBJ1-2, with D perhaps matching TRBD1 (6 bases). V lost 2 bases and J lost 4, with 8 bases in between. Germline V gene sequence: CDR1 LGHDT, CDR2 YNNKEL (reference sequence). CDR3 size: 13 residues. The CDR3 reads CASSQTGTYGYTF. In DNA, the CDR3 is TGTGCCAGCAGCCAAACAGGGACCTATGGCTACACCTTC.

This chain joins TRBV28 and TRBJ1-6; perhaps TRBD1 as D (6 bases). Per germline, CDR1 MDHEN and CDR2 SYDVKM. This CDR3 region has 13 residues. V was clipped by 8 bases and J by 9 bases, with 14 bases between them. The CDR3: CASQDRLGSPLHF. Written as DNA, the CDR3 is TGTGCCAGCCAAGACAGGCTGGGTTCACCCCTCCACTTT.

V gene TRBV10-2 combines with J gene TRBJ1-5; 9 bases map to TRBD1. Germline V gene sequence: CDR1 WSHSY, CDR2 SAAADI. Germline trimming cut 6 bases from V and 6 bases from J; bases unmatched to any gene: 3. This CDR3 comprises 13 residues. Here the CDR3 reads CASRQGAGQPQHF. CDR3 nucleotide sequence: TGCGCCAGCAGACAGGGGGCAGGTCAGCCCCAGCATTTT.

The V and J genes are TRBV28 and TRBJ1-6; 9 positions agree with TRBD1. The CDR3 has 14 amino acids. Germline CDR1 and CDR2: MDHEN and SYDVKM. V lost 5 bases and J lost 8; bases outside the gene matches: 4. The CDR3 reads CASSTGGGYSPLHF. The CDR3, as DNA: TGTGCCAGCAGTACAGGGGGCGGATATTCACCCCTCCACTTT.

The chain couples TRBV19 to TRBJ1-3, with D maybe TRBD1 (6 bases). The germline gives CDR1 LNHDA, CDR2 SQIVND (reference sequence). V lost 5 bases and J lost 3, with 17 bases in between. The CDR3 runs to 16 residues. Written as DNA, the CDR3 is TGTGCCAGTAGTGTCTACAGGGTCAAGGGTGGAAACACCATATATTTT. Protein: CASSVYRVKGGNTIYF.

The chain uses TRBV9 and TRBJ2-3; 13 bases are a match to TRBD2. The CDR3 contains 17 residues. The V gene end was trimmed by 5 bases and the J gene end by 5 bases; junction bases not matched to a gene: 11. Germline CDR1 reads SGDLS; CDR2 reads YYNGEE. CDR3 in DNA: TGTGCCAGCAGTCCTTACACTAGCGGGGGGGCGTTAGATACGCAGTATTTT. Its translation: CASSPYTSGGALDTQYF.

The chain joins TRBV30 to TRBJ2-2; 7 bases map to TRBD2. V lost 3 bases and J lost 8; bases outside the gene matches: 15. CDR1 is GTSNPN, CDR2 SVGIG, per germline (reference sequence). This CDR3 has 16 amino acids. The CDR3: CAWSAPGRGVTGELFF. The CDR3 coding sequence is TGTGCCTGGAGCGCCCCGGGTCGGGGGGTTACTGGGGAGCTGTTTTTT.

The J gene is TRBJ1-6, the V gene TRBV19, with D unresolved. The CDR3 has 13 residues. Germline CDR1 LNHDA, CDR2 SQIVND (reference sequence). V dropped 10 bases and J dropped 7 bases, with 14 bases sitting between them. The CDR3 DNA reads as TGTGCCACCCGGGGAGGGTGGAATTCACCCCTCCACTTT. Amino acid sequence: CATRGGWNSPLHF. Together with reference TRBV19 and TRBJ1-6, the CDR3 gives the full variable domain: DGGITQSPKYLFRKEGQNVTLSCEQNLNHDAMYWYRQDPGQGLRLIYYSQIVNDFQKGDIAEGYSVSREKKESFPLTVTSAQKNPTAFYLCATRGGWNSPLHFGNGTRLTVT.

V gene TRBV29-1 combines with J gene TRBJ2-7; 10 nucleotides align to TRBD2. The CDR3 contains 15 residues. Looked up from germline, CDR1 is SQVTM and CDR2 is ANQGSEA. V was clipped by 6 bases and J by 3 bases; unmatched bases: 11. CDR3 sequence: CSVRTSGPAVYEQYF. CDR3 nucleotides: TGCAGCGTCAGGACTAGCGGTCCGGCGGTCTACGAGCAGTACTTC.

The CDR3 loop is CASSFGQTTGELFF. CDR3 bases: TGTGCCAGCAGTTTCGGACAGACCACCGGGGAGCTGTTTTTT. This chain connects TRBV27 to TRBJ2-2; perhaps TRBD1 as D (6 bases). Germline lookup yields CDR1 MNHEY and CDR2 SMNVEV (reference sequence). The V end lost 3 bases, the J end lost 4 bases, and 9 bases lay between the germline ends. The CDR3 is made up of 14 amino acids.

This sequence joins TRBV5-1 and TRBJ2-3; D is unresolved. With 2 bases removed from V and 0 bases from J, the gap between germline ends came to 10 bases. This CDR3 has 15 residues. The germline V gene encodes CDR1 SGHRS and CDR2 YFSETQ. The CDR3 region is CASSFPRGSTDTQYF. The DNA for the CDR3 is TGCGCCAGCAGCTTCCCTCGAGGTAGCACAGATACGCAGTATTTT.

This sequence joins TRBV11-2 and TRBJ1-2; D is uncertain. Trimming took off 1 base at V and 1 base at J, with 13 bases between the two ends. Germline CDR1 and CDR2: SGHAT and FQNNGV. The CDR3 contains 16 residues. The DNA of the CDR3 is TGTGCCAGCAGCTTAGCCCTCACGGGGAATAACTATGGCTACACCTTC. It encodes CASSLALTGNNYGYTF.

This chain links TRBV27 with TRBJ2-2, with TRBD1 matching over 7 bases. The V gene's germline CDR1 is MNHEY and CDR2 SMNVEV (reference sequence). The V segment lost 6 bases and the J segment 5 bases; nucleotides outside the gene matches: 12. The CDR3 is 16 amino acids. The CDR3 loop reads CASSSLTGLYTGELFF. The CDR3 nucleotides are TGTGCCAGCAGCTCCCTGACAGGGCTTTATACCGGGGAGCTGTTTTTT.

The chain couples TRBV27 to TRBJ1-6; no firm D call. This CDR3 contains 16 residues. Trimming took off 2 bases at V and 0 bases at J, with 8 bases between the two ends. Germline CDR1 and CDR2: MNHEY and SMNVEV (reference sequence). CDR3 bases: TGTGCCAGCAGTTTAGGTGCGAGCTCCTATAATTCACCCCTCCACTTT. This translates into CASSLGASSYNSPLHF.

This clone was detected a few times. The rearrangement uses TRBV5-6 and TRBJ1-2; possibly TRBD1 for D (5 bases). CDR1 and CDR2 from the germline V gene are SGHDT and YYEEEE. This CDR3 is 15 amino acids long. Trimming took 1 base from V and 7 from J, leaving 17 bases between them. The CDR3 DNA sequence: TGTGCCAGCAGCTTGCTGACGGGGGGTAGGTCTGGCTACACCTTC. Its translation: CASSLLTGGRSGYTF.

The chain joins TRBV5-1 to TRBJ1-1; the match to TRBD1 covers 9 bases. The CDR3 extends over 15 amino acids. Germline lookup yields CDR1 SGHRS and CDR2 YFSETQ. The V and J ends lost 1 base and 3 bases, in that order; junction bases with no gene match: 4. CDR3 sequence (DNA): TGCGCCAGCAGCTTGACGGGACAGGGACACACTGAAGCTTTCTTT. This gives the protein CASSLTGQGHTEAFF.

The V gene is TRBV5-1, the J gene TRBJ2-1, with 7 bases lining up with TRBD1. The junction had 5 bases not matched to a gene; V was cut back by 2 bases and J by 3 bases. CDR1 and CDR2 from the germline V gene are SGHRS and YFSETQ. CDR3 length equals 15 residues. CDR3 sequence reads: CASSFSSGGYNEQFF. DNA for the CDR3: TGCGCCAGCAGCTTTTCTTCAGGGGGCTACAATGAGCAGTTCTTC.